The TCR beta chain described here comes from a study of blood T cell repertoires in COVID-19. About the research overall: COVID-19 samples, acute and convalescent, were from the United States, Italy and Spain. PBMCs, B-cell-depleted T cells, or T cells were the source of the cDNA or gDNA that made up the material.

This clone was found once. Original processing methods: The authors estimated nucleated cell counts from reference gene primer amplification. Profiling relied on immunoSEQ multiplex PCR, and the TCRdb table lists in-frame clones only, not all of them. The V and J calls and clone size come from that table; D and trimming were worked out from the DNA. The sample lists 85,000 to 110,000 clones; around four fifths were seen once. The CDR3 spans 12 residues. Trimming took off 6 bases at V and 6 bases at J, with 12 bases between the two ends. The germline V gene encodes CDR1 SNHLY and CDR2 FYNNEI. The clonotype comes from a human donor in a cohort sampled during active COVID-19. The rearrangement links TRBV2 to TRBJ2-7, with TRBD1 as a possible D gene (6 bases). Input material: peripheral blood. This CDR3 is CASSTGRIEQYF. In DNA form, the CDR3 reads TGTGCCAGCAGCACAGGGCGTATCGAGCAGTACTTC.